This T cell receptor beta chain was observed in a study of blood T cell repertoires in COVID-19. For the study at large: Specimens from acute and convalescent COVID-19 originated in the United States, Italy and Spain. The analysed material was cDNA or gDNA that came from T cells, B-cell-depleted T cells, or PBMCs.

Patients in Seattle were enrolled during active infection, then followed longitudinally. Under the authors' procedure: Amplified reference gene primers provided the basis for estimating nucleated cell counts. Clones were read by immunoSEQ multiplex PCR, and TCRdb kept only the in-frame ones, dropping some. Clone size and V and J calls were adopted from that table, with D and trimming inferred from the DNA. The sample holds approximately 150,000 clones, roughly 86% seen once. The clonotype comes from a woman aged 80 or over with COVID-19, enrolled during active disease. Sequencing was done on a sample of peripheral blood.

The CDR3 sequence is CASSAEQGLSYNSPLHF. DNA of the CDR3: TGTGCCAGCAGCGCGGAACAGGGTCTATCCTATAATTCACCCCTCCACTTT. The chain employs TRBV9 and TRBJ1-6, with D possibly being TRBD1 (6 bases). Germline lookup yields CDR1 SGDLS and CDR2 YYNGEE. The CDR3 has 17 amino acids. The V and J ends lost 3 bases and 1 base respectively, with 14 bases between them.